The rows below give T cell receptor beta chains drawn from one sample of a study of blood T cell repertoires in COVID-19. The repertoire was sequenced with immunoSEQ multiplex PCR; TCRdb's copy has only in-frame clones and lacks some. The sample lists some 290,000 clones, 85% to 90% occurring once. Sequenced input: peripheral blood. These receptor sequences come from a woman in her thirties with COVID-19, enrolled during active disease. Both conserved end residues are part of each CDR3. A D gene is named only where the DNA matches it firmly. Clone size, where shown, is once, few, many, or a class for clones that have expanded.

j_call d_call v_call clone_size cdr3_nt cdr3_aa
TRBJ1-5 TRBD1 TRBV6-1 . TGTGCCAGCAGTGAAGTTGGACAGGGAAGTCAGCCCCAGCATTTT CASSEVGQGSQPQHF
TRBJ1-5 . TRBV4-1 . TGCGCCAGCAGCCAAGATAGTCAGCCCCAGCATTTT CASSQDSQPQHF
TRBJ2-5 TRBD1 TRBV13 . TGTGCCAGCAGCTTAGGGACAGGGGGCCTAGAGACCCAGTACTTC CASSLGTGGLETQYF
TRBJ2-7 . TRBV5-1 . TGCGCCAGTGCCCGGGAGCTACGTCGCGAGCAGTACTTC CASARELRREQYF
TRBJ2-7 TRBD1 TRBV6-5 . TGTGCCAGCAGGACTCCCGGGACAGGGGGCTACGAGCAGTACTTC CASRTPGTGGYEQYF
TRBJ2-1 . TRBV30 . TGTGCCTGGGTTCGGAGAACCCTCTACAATGAGCAGTTCTTC CAWVRRTLYNEQFF
TRBJ2-5 TRBD1 TRBV11-2 . TGTGCCAGCAGCGTTACAGGGGGCCAAGAGACCCAGTACTTC CASSVTGGQETQYF
TRBJ2-1 . TRBV19 . TGTGCCAGTAGTATAGAGGCGGCGGGTTTGGTTTACAATGAGCAGTTCTTC CASSIEAAGLVYNEQFF
TRBJ2-7 . TRBV5-5 . TGTGCCAGCAGCCTCAAACGGGACATCGTCTACGAGCAGTACTTC CASSLKRDIVYEQYF
TRBJ1-1 . TRBV11-2 . TGTGCCAGCAGCTTACAGGGGTTTAAGGGTGAAGCTTTCTTT CASSLQGFKGEAFF
TRBJ2-7 TRBD2 TRBV7-2 . TGTGCCAGCAGCGTGGGCTCGGGGGGCGAGCAGTACTTC CASSVGSGGEQYF
TRBJ1-1 . TRBV7-8 . TGTGCCAGCAGCCCGTTCACTGAAGCTTTCTTT CASSPFTEAFF
TRBJ2-3 . TRBV10-3 . TGTGCCATCAGTGAGTCCGACTGGACGGGGGAGTATTTT CAISESDWTGEYF
TRBJ2-5 . TRBV5-5 . TGTGCCAGCAGCCCCGCGGGTCACCAAGAGACCCAGTACTTC CASSPAGHQETQYF
TRBJ2-7 . TRBV27 . TGTGCCAGCAGCATTTCAGGGGCTAACTACGAGCAGTACTTC CASSISGANYEQYF
TRBJ2-7 TRBD1 TRBV28 . TGTGCCAGCAGTTTAAAGCGAGGGACAGGGGAGGTCTACGAGCAGTACTTC CASSLKRGTGEVYEQYF
TRBJ1-2 . TRBV28 . TGTGCCAGCAGCCCACAGGGAGCTAACTATGGCTACACCTTC CASSPQGANYGYTF
TRBJ1-2 TRBD1 TRBV4-3 . TGCGCCAGCAGCCAAGACCCAGGGGGCAGCTATGGCTACACCTTC CASSQDPGGSYGYTF
TRBJ2-7 TRBD1 TRBV19 . TGTGCCAGTAGTATCGTCAGGGGGAGCTCCTACGAGCAGTACTTC CASSIVRGSSYEQYF
TRBJ2-3 . TRBV15 . TGTGCCACCAGCAGAGATCGAAGCGCAACAGATACGCAGTATTTT CATSRDRSATDTQYF
TRBJ1-1 . TRBV30 once TGTGCCTGGAGTAGAGACAGGCCCTACACTGAAGCTTTCTTT CAWSRDRPYTEAFF
TRBJ2-7 . TRBV2 . TGTGCCAGCAGATATGGAGCAGAAGAGCAGTACTTC CASRYGAEEQYF
TRBJ2-5 TRBD2 TRBV7-2 . TGTGCCAGCAGCTTAATAGCGGGAGGGCTGGAGACCCAGTACTTC CASSLIAGGLETQYF
TRBJ1-1 . TRBV5-8 . TGTGCCAGCAGCTGGGCCCGGAACACTGAAGCTTTCTTT CASSWARNTEAFF
TRBJ1-1 . TRBV7-9 . TGTGCCAGCAGCTTAGGGCTCTCGGGGGCTGAAGCTTTCTTT CASSLGLSGAEAFF
TRBJ1-3 . TRBV19 . TGTGCCAGTAGCCCTCGGGTAGGAAACACCATATATTTT CASSPRVGNTIYF
TRBJ2-7 . TRBV12-3/TRBV12-4 . TGTGCCAGCAATGGAGCTGGCCACGAGCAGTACTTC CASNGAGHEQYF
TRBJ2-3 . TRBV2 . TGTGCCAGCAGTGAATTTCAGTATTCTAGCACAGATACGCAGTATTTT CASSEFQYSSTDTQYF
TRBJ2-5 TRBD2 TRBV5-4 . TGTGCCAGCAGCTTGAGCGGGGTCGAGACCCAGTACTTC CASSLSGVETQYF
TRBJ1-5 TRBD1 TRBV7-9 . TGTGCCAGCAGCCCGATGGACAGGGGACTGAATCAGCCCCAGCATTTT CASSPMDRGLNQPQHF
TRBJ2-1 . TRBV7-9 . TGTGCCAGCACCGCGATGACGGGCAATGAGCAGTTCTTC CASTAMTGNEQFF
TRBJ1-5 TRBD1 TRBV19 few TGTGCCAGTAGGTACAGGGGAAATAGCAATCAGCCCCAGCATTTT CASRYRGNSNQPQHF
TRBJ1-5 . TRBV2 . TGTGCCAGCAGCGATTTAGGGAGTCCGGCTCAGCCCCAGCATTTT CASSDLGSPAQPQHF
TRBJ1-1 . TRBV5-4 . TGTGCCAGCAGCTTAACAACGAACACTGAAGCTTTCTTT CASSLTTNTEAFF
TRBJ2-5 . TRBV13 . TGTGCCAGCAGCAGACGGACAGACCAAGAGACCCAGTACTTC CASSRRTDQETQYF
TRBJ2-7 . TRBV4-2 . TGTGCCAGCAGCCAAGCAGCGGACCTTACCTACGAGCAGTACTTC CASSQAADLTYEQYF
TRBJ1-6 . TRBV27 . TGTGCCAGCAGTTTATCGGCCATTTCACCCCTCCACTTT CASSLSAISPLHF
TRBJ2-7 TRBD2 TRBV4-1 . TGCGCCAGCAGCCAAGATCACGGGGGGGTGGGCTACGAGCAGTACTTC CASSQDHGGVGYEQYF
TRBJ1-1 TRBD1 TRBV7-6 . TGTGCCAGCAGCTTAGTAAGGGACAGCAGATCATATGTAACTGAAGCTTTCTTT CASSLVRDSRSYVTEAFF
TRBJ2-4 . TRBV5-1 . TGCGCCAGCAGCTTGCAAGGGGTCGTAGCCAAAAACATTCAGTACTTC CASSLQGVVAKNIQYF
TRBJ1-2 . TRBV29-1 once TGCAGCGTTCTCAGGGGCAGCTATGGCTACACCTTC CSVLRGSYGYTF
TRBJ2-5 . TRBV10-3 once TGTGCCATCAGGGGAATAGGGGTGGAGACCCAGTACTTC CAIRGIGVETQYF
TRBJ1-1 TRBD1 TRBV3-1/TRBV3-2 . TGTGCCAGCAGCCAAGGACAGGGGAACACTGAAGCTTTCTTT CASSQGQGNTEAFF
TRBJ1-1 TRBD1 TRBV29-1 . TGCAGCGCTGGACAGGGGAAGAACACTGAAGCTTTCTTT CSAGQGKNTEAFF
TRBJ2-7 TRBD2 TRBV23-1 . TGCGCCAGCAAGTCCTGGACTAGCGGATCCTACGAGCAGTACTTC CASKSWTSGSYEQYF
TRBJ1-4 TRBD1 TRBV24-1 . TGTGCCACCAGTGATCCTAGACAGGGGTATGAAAAACTGTTTTTT CATSDPRQGYEKLFF
TRBJ2-6 TRBD2 TRBV28 . TGTGCCAGCAGTTTAGGGGGGGCTGGGGCCAACGTCCTGACTTTC CASSLGGAGANVLTF
TRBJ2-5 TRBD2 TRBV11-2 . TGTGCCAGCAGCATAGCGGGAGGGTCACAAGAGACCCAGTACTTC CASSIAGGSQETQYF
TRBJ1-3 . TRBV3-1/TRBV3-2 once TGTGCCAGCAGCCAAGGAATAGTATCTCGGGTTGGAAACACCATATATTTT CASSQGIVSRVGNTIYF
TRBJ2-1 TRBD2 TRBV6-6 . TGTGCCAGCAGTTACGGGACTAGCGGGTCGGGGCAGTTCTTC CASSYGTSGSGQFF
TRBJ2-1 . TRBV5-1 . TGCGCCAGCAGCTTGGATGGGGAGATTCGTGAGCAGTTCTTC CASSLDGEIREQFF
TRBJ2-2 TRBD1 TRBV4-1 . TGCGCCAGCAGCCATATGGGACAGGGGGCCGGGGAGCTGTTTTTT CASSHMGQGAGELFF